These 10 T cell receptor beta chains originate from one sample sequenced in a study of CD8 T cells in Susac syndrome. Random hexamers served to reverse transcribe about 0.5 to 1 ug RNA. TCRdb recomputed calls from the immunoSEQ multiplex PCR reads with MiXCR, one row per CDR3 protein. In the table there are fewer than 150,000 distinct CDR3 sequences, 94% of which are singletons. Source material: CD8+ T cells from PBMCs. These receptors came from a human donor in good health.

The table lists this clonotype with a count of one. V is TRBV7-9 and J is TRBJ1-5, with a tentative D call TRBD1 (5 bases). Germline values: CDR1 SEHNR, CDR2 FQNEAQ (reference sequence). The germline V and J ends were trimmed by 8 bases and 7 bases, with 12 bases remaining between them. The CDR3 extends over 12 amino acids. In DNA, the CDR3 is TGTGCCAGCGGCCAGGGTGGGCAGCCCCAGCATTTT. It yields the protein CASGQGGQPQHF.

This sequence joins TRBV27 and TRBJ2-5; D not certain. The CDR3 extends over 15 amino acids. V lost 3 bases and J lost 1, with 12 bases in between. CDR1 is MNHEY, CDR2 SMNVEV, per germline (reference sequence). CDR3 region: CASSFVPSAQETQYF. The CDR3 region has the DNA TGTGCCAGCAGTTTCGTGCCCAGCGCCCAAGAGACCCAGTACTTC.

This clonotype occurred once. This sequence joins TRBV27 and TRBJ2-1; the D gene is possibly TRBD2 (6 bases). Germline V gene lookup returns CDR1 MNHEY and CDR2 SMNVEV (reference sequence). V lost 3 bases and J lost 8, with 14 bases in between. This CDR3 has 14 residues. DNA for the CDR3: TGTGCCAGCAGTTTGGTCCGGGAGCTGGATGAGCAGTTCTTC. Encoded protein: CASSLVRELDEQFF.

The chain employs TRBV28 and TRBJ2-1; 14 nucleotides match TRBD2. The trim removed 7 bases at V and 9 bases at J, leaving 11 bases unmatched. Per germline, CDR1 MDHEN and CDR2 SYDVKM. The CDR3 contains 16 residues. This CDR3 is CASILRGLAGVGEQFF. CDR3 DNA: TGTGCCAGCATTCTTCGGGGACTAGCGGGAGTTGGTGAGCAGTTCTTC.

The chain uses TRBV7-9 and TRBJ2-1; D is unclear. Germline V gene lookup returns CDR1 SEHNR and CDR2 FQNEAQ (reference sequence). V was cut by 2 bases and J by 9 bases, with 5 bases left in between. This CDR3 spans 11 amino acids. CDR3 amino acids: CASSLPSEQFF. CDR3 nucleotide sequence: TGTGCCAGCAGCTTACCGAGTGAGCAGTTCTTC. Supplemented by reference TRBV7-9 and TRBJ2-1, the full variable domain reads DTGVSQNPRHKITKRGQNVTFRCDPISEHNRLYWYRQTLGQGPEFLTYFQNEAQLEKSRLLSDRFSAERPKGSFSTLEIQRTEQGDSAMYLCASSLPSEQFFGPGTRLTVL.

This clonotype appeared a few times. The V gene is TRBV27, the J gene TRBJ2-5; D not resolved. V lost 4 bases to trimming and J lost 1 base, with 7 bases between them. CDR1 is MNHEY, CDR2 SMNVEV, per germline (reference sequence). This CDR3 contains 13 residues. The CDR3 loop reads CASSSSLQETQYF. In nucleotides, the CDR3 is TGTGCCAGCAGTTCGTCCCTCCAAGAGACCCAGTACTTC.

The chain joins TRBV7-6 to TRBJ2-5; D is possibly TRBD2 (6 bases). Germline V lookup: CDR1 SGHVS, CDR2 FNYEAQ. The CDR3 loop spans 13 amino acids. V shed 4 bases and J shed 5 bases, with 11 bases lying between them. CDR3: CASSSRLDETQYF. The DNA for the CDR3 is TGTGCCAGCAGCTCAAGACTAGACGAGACCCAGTACTTC.

This chain connects TRBV7-9 to TRBJ2-7; D may be TRBD1 or TRBD2 (5 bases each). The germline V gene encodes CDR1 SEHNR and CDR2 FQNEAQ (reference sequence). The V and J ends lost 5 bases and 6 bases respectively, with 17 bases between them. The CDR3 spans 14 residues. The CDR3 DNA sequence: TGTGCCAGCAGCGCCCGGGACGGGGCCTCCGAGCAGTACTTC. As protein: CASSARDGASEQYF. The full variable domain, in which reference TRBV7-9 and TRBJ2-7 provide the parts outside the CDR3, is DTGVSQNPRHKITKRGQNVTFRCDPISEHNRLYWYRQTLGQGPEFLTYFQNEAQLEKSRLLSDRFSAERPKGSFSTLEIQRTEQGDSAMYLCASSARDGASEQYFGPGTRLTVT.

This chain connects TRBV27 to TRBJ2-3, with 9 bases fitting TRBD2. Germline lookup yields CDR1 MNHEY and CDR2 SMNVEV (reference sequence). The CDR3 runs to 15 residues. J gave up 4 bases and V 7 bases, and 9 bases lay outside the gene matches. The CDR3 DNA reads as TGTGCCAGCACCAAACCTGGCGGGAGGGCAGATACGCAGTATTTT. Protein product: CASTKPGGRADTQYF.

The chain has TRBV5-4 and TRBJ1-3; tentatively, D is TRBD1 (5 bases). The CDR3 is 15 amino acids. V gave up 4 bases and J gave up 2 bases, with 13 bases separating them. Germline V CDR1 and CDR2: SGHNT, YYREEE (reference sequence). The CDR3 DNA sequence: TGTGCCAGCAGCCCTTGGAGGACACCTGGAAACACCATATATTTT. This codes for CASSPWRTPGNTIYF.